The 26 T cell receptor beta chains presented below share a single source sample, sequenced in a study of CD8+ T cells in alopecia areata. The sample's treatment: oral pan-JAK inhibitor, 5-10 mg twice daily. It was cDNA, reverse transcribed from extracted RNA, that served as the sequencing template. Repertoires were generated with immunoSEQ multiplex PCR, while TCRdb's copy carries only in-frame clones and drops some. The repertoire holds fewer than 250,000 clones, with less than 65% as singletons. Sequences were derived from CD4+ T cells sorted from blood, sampled at week 24, from a patient treated with tofacitinib. These receptors were collected from a human donor with alopecia areata.

Turning to this clone: Other DNA sequences in the same sample also yield this CDR3. The CDR3 DNA follows: TGCAGCGTTGAAGGCAGGGGTTCCTACGAGCAGTACTTC. Its translation is CSVEGRGSYEQYF. This sequence joins TRBV29-1 and TRBJ2-7, with D possibly TRBD1 on 6 matching bases. Germline V gene data show CDR1 as SQVTM and CDR2 as ANQGSEA. The CDR3 covers 13 residues. Trimming stripped 1 base from V and 1 base from J, with 8 bases between.

In its sample, this clone was seen a few times. The chain employs TRBV29-1 and TRBJ2-1; 7 positions match TRBD2. Germline V CDR1 and CDR2: SQVTM, ANQGSEA. V shed 7 bases and J 9 bases; nucleotides not matched to a gene: 6. The CDR3 loop spans 11 amino acids. As DNA, the CDR3 is TGCAGCGGTAGACTAGCAAGTGAGCAGTTCTTC. Translated: CSGRLASEQFF.

The table lists this clone with a few counts. The chain couples TRBV7-2 to TRBJ2-1, with 8 bases that match TRBD2. J gave up 16 bases and V 1 base, and 6 bases lay outside the gene matches. The V gene's germline CDR1 is SGHTA and CDR2 FQGNSA. The CDR3 is 12 amino acids. This chain's CDR3 is CASSLEAGGHFF. The DNA of the CDR3 is TGTGCCAGCAGCTTAGAGGCGGGGGGCCATTTCTTC.

The chain has TRBV29-1 and TRBJ2-7; 8 positions agree with TRBD1. This CDR3 comprises 13 residues. The junction had 6 bases not matched to a gene; V was cut back by 4 bases and J by 4 bases. Per the germline V gene, CDR1 is SQVTM and CDR2 is ANQGSEA. CDR3: CSVVGQENYEQYF. In DNA form, the CDR3 reads TGCAGCGTTGTGGGACAGGAGAATTACGAGCAGTACTTC.

This chain joins TRBV18 and TRBJ2-5, with no clear D. This CDR3 comprises 13 residues. Germline V gene lookup returns CDR1 KGHSH and CDR2 LQKENI. V was cut by 4 bases and J by 4 bases, with 10 bases left in between. The CDR3 region is CASSLQLGETQYF. The CDR3 DNA is TGTGCCAGCTCACTGCAATTGGGAGAGACCCAGTACTTC.

The chain is built from TRBV9 and TRBJ1-3, with D hard to call. The CDR3 has 14 residues. V lost 3 bases and J lost 5, with 12 bases in between. The germline V gene has CDR1 SGDLS and CDR2 YYNGEE. The CDR3 nucleotides read TGTGCCAGCAGCGACATAGGAAATAGAAACACCATATATTTT. Its protein product is CASSDIGNRNTIYF.

The chain has TRBV15 and TRBJ2-2; D uncertain. The length of the CDR3 is 14 residues. Germline-derived CDR1 and CDR2 are LNHNV and YYDKDF (reference sequence). Trimming left V 8 bases short and J 1 base short, with 11 bases between. CDR3 nucleotides: TGTGCCACCCGATTAATAGGGAACACCGGGGAGCTGTTTTTT. Translating gives CATRLIGNTGELFF.

The chain combines TRBV4-1 with TRBJ1-2, with D maybe TRBD1 (5 bases). The CDR3 spans 16 residues. The V end was cut by 1 base, the J end by 8 bases, with 20 bases between. Germline V gives CDR1 MGHRA, CDR2 YSYEKL. The CDR3 region is CASSQVVGQGLGGYTF. For the CDR3, the DNA is TGCGCCAGCAGCCAAGTAGTGGGGCAGGGCCTGGGGGGCTACACCTTC.

This chain joins TRBV7-2 and TRBJ2-7; D uncertain. V lost 5 bases and J 0 bases, leaving 2 bases between the germline ends. This CDR3 spans 11 amino acids. The germline CDR1 and CDR2 sequences are SGHTA and FQGNSA. CDR3 sequence: CASSASYEQYF. The CDR3, as DNA: TGTGCCAGCAGCGCCTCCTACGAGCAGTACTTC.

The rearrangement uses TRBV12-5 and TRBJ2-5, with 7 bases matching TRBD1. Losses at the gene ends were 6 bases for V and 0 bases for J; bases not matched to a gene: 7. Germline CDR1 and CDR2: LGHNT and FRNRAP. This CDR3 contains 15 residues. The DNA of the CDR3 is TGTGCTAGTGGAGGGACAGCCACATACCAAGAGACCCAGTACTTC. Its translation: CASGGTATYQETQYF.

The chain employs TRBV30 and TRBJ1-4; D is uncertain. In germline, CDR1 is GTSNPN, CDR2 SVGIG (reference sequence). The CDR3 runs to 11 residues. Between the trimmed V and J ends, which lost 1 base and 8 bases, there was a span of 5 bases. The DNA of the CDR3 is TGTGCCTGGAGTGGATACGAAAAACTGTTTTTT. The encoded protein is CAWSGYEKLFF.

This clone was picked up a small number of times. This chain joins TRBV7-8 and TRBJ2-2; a weak D match, TRBD2 (6 bases). The CDR3 has 15 residues. Germline-derived CDR1 and CDR2 are SGHVS and FQNEAQ. V was cut by 5 bases and J by 0 bases, with 10 bases left in between. The CDR3 here is CASSRRGSNTGELFF. CDR3 DNA: TGTGCCAGCAGCCGGCGGGGATCGAACACCGGGGAGCTGTTTTTT.

The CDR3 region has the DNA TGCAGCGTTGATGAGGCGAACACTGAAGCTTTCTTT. This gives the protein CSVDEANTEAFF. The V gene is TRBV29-1, the J gene TRBJ1-1; D is unclear. Trimming cost V 3 bases and J 1 base, with 6 bases left between them. This CDR3 has 12 residues. The germline V gene encodes CDR1 SQVTM and CDR2 ANQGSEA.

The chain couples TRBV5-6 to TRBJ2-6, with 7 bases fitting TRBD1. The CDR3 is made up of 15 amino acids. Germline V gene data show CDR1 as SGHDT and CDR2 as YYEEEE. J was trimmed by 2 bases and V by 2 bases; bases with no gene match: 1. The CDR3 loop reads CASSFGTAGANVLTF. The DNA for the CDR3 is TGTGCCAGCAGCTTCGGGACAGCTGGGGCCAACGTCCTGACTTTC.

This chain connects TRBV5-6 to TRBJ2-1; D remains unclear. Trimming cost V 4 bases and J 0 bases, with 17 bases left between them. The CDR3 has 17 residues. The germline gives CDR1 SGHDT, CDR2 YYEEEE. DNA of the CDR3: TGTGCCAGCAGCCCCTTCTTAGGCTTGAGCTCCTACAATGAGCAGTTCTTC. Residues: CASSPFLGLSSYNEQFF.

This clone was seen a few times. This may be a read error: a much more frequent sequence differs by one nucleotide. The genes are TRBV2 and TRBJ2-3; D is uncertain. CDR1 and CDR2 from the germline V gene are SNHLY and FYNNEI. The CDR3 length is 11 residues. The V end lost 6 bases, the J end lost 2 bases, and 3 bases lay between the germline ends. The CDR3 is CASSYTDTQYF. For the CDR3, the DNA is TGTGCCAGCAGCTACACAGATACGCAGTATTTT.

This chain uses TRBV30 with TRBJ2-2; D gene uncertain. This CDR3 has 15 amino acids. The V end lost 2 bases, the J end lost 0 bases, and 10 bases lay between the germline ends. Germline V gene data show CDR1 as GTSNPN and CDR2 as SVGIG (reference sequence). CDR3 residues: CAWSPEKSNTGELFF. The CDR3 coding sequence is TGTGCCTGGAGTCCGGAGAAATCGAACACCGGGGAGCTGTTTTTT. Full variable domain (missing parts from reference TRBV30 and TRBJ2-2): SQTIHQWPATLVQPVGSPLSLECTVEGTSNPNLYWYRQAAGRGLQLLFYSVGIGQISSEVPQNLSASRPQDRQFILSSKKLLLSDSGFYLCAWSPEKSNTGELFFGEGSRLTVL.

The gene calls are TRBV5-6 and TRBJ2-6; tentative D call: TRBD2 (5 bases). The CDR3 is 15 amino acids. From germline, CDR1 is SGHDT and CDR2 YYEEEE. The V and J ends lost 2 bases and 2 bases respectively, with 8 bases between them. The CDR3 DNA is TGTGCCAGCAGCTTTACGGGAACTGGGGCCAACGTCCTGACTTTC. The encoded protein is CASSFTGTGANVLTF.

The chain couples TRBV25-1 to TRBJ2-5, with 7 nucleotides matching TRBD2. Germline V gives CDR1 MGHDK, CDR2 SYGVNS. J lost 5 bases, V lost 4 bases, and 1 base had no gene match. The CDR3 extends over 12 amino acids. CDR3 bases: TGTGCCAGCAGTGTGGGGGGGGAGACCCAGTACTTC. Translated: CASSVGGETQYF. Full variable domain (remainder filled in from reference TRBV25-1 and TRBJ2-5): EADIYQTPRYLVIGTGKKITLECSQTMGHDKMYWYQQDPGMELHLIHYSYGVNSTEKGDLSSESTVSRIRTEHFPLTLESARPSHTSQYLCASSVGGETQYFGPGTRLLVL.

The chain combines TRBV6-1 with TRBJ2-1; perhaps TRBD1 as D (6 bases). V was trimmed by 4 bases and J by 0 bases, leaving 13 bases between them. From germline, CDR1 is MNHNS and CDR2 SASEGT. CDR3 size: 16 residues. CDR3 sequence: CASSGGGQSSYNEQFF. The CDR3 DNA reads as TGTGCCAGCAGTGGAGGGGGACAAAGCTCCTACAATGAGCAGTTCTTC.

The chain carries TRBV4-3 and TRBJ1-5, with D tentatively TRBD1 (5 bases). The germline CDR1 and CDR2 sequences are LGHNA and YSLEER. Trimming took 1 base from V and 4 from J, leaving 14 bases between them. The CDR3 loop spans 16 amino acids. The CDR3 DNA sequence: TGCGCCAGCAGCCAAGTCGTCGGGGACCGAAATCAGCCCCAGCATTTT. It specifies CASSQVVGDRNQPQHF.

This clone was detected only a few times. The V and J genes are TRBV4-3 and TRBJ1-5; the D is unclear. This CDR3 spans 13 amino acids. Germline V gene lookup returns CDR1 LGHNA and CDR2 YSLEER. V shed 4 bases and J shed 5 bases, with 9 bases lying between them. CDR3 sequence reads: CASSRTYDQPQHF. The CDR3 bases are TGCGCCAGCAGCCGCACTTATGATCAGCCCCAGCATTTT.

This clone has a handful of counts. CDR3: CAYQGADNYGYTF. The CDR3 DNA sequence: TGTGCCTACCAAGGGGCAGACAACTATGGCTACACCTTC. The rearrangement links TRBV30 to TRBJ1-2, with a possible D match to TRBD1 (5 bases). V lost 7 bases to trimming and J lost 2 bases, with 14 bases between them. Germline V gives CDR1 GTSNPN, CDR2 SVGIG (reference sequence). This CDR3 region has 13 residues.

This clone showed up just once. The same CDR3 arises from other DNA sequences in this sample as well. The chain recombines TRBV30 with TRBJ1-1; D is uncertain. The germline CDR1 and CDR2 sequences are GTSNPN and SVGIG (reference sequence). This CDR3 region has 13 residues. V was cut by 0 bases and J by 1 base, with 6 bases left in between. The chain's CDR3 is CAWSVQANTEAFF. The CDR3 DNA follows: TGTGCCTGGAGTGTCCAGGCGAACACTGAAGCTTTCTTT.

The CDR3 region has the DNA TGTGCCAGCAGCTTACGCGGGGGCTCCTACAATGAGCAGTTCTTC. The encoded protein is CASSLRGGSYNEQFF. V gene TRBV7-3 combines with J gene TRBJ2-1, with 7 bases matching TRBD2. Germline V gives CDR1 SGHTA, CDR2 FQGTGA. This CDR3 has 15 residues. V shed 2 bases and J 0 bases; nucleotides not matched to a gene: 1.

The chain couples TRBV2 to TRBJ1-1; 10 bases agree with TRBD1. CDR1 is SNHLY and CDR2 is FYNNEI in the germline V gene. The CDR3 runs to 15 residues. The V and J ends lost 2 bases and 4 bases, in that order; junction bases with no gene match: 4. The chain's CDR3 is CASSERQGAFTEAFF. The DNA of the CDR3 is TGTGCCAGCAGTGAAAGACAGGGGGCGTTCACTGAAGCTTTCTTT.